This T cell receptor beta chain comes out of a study of graft-versus-host responses after intestinal transplantation. In the study overall: As for transplant type, recipients had multivisceral, liver-intestinal, or isolated intestinal grafts. All of the recipients had induction that used anti-thymocyte globulin, then tacrolimus and steroids for about 3 years. Study results and limitations: Marrow from the recipient contained GvH clones, some of which had appeared first in ileum or blood. Declines in HvG clones occurring early post-transplant were associated with peak circulating GvH clone levels.

The table came from immunoSEQ multiplex PCR; TCRdb's copy has only in-frame clones and leaves some out. Of about 97,000 clones in the sample, 75% to 95% were seen once. The CDR3 loop spans 14 amino acids. Germline CDR1 reads MNHEY; CDR2 reads SVGAGI. V shed 5 bases and J shed 2 bases, with 7 bases lying between them. Turning to this clone: Its antigen is undetermined.

The chain joins TRBV6-5 to TRBJ1-6; no firm D call. This receptor was identified in a human patient who received an intestinal transplant, so some T cells may come from the graft donor. The specimen comprised PBMCs, sampled about 460 days after intestinal transplant. The CDR3 nucleotides are TGTGCCAGCAGTAGGGTTGCCTATAATTCACCCCTCCACTTT. Protein: CASSRVAYNSPLHF.